This T cell receptor (beta chain) comes out of a study of patients and donors after allogeneic stem cell transplantation (dated by TCRdb to the early 2020s). V sheds 3 bases and J sheds 1 base, leaving 13 bases between their ends. Per the germline V gene, KGHSH is the CDR1 and LQKENI is the CDR2. Inclusive of the bounding cysteine and phenylalanine, the CDR3 is 15 residues long. The read is trimmed to its CDR3 DNA, 45 bases read in frame from base 1. Library preparation was by RT-PCR. TCRdb lists the instrument as NextSeq 550. TCRdb ran its own pipeline on the public reads, namely fastp trimming at Q25 and MiXCR clone calling, and kept in-frame beta chains. Identical CDR3 protein sequences are pooled into one entry, listed with their most common genes and DNA. The sample contains 70,000 or so distinct CDR3 sequences, more than 25% of them found a single time. Approximately 25% of the sample belongs to the ten largest clones.

Comments on this clonotype: Its antigen target is currently unknown. The sample holds no much larger clone one base away, and base qualities are not on file.

The sequenced sample was blood, either unsorted or a sorted T cell fraction (not recorded which). The sequence was collected from a human donor who was either an allogeneic HSCT recipient or a stem cell or donor lymphocyte infusion donor (not recorded which). It is not recorded whose cells these are; they may come from a transplant donor. The rearranged segments are TRBV18 and TRBJ2-7; a weak D assignment points to TRBD1 (5 bases agree). The CDR3 here reads CASSPQQAGSYEQYF. The nucleotide sequence reads TGTGCCAGCTCACCCCAGCAGGCAGGGTCCTACGAGCAGTACTTC.